The 14 T cell receptor beta chains reported below all come from one sample, sequenced in a study of blood T cell repertoires in COVID-19. The method was immunoSEQ multiplex PCR; TCRdb's version includes in-frame clones alone and lacks a portion of them. Among some 120,000 clones listed, about three quarters were seen once. The specimen sequenced was peripheral blood. These receptors were taken from a human donor with acute or convalescent COVID-19. The donor label of this sample is uncertain.

The table lists this clone with a count of one. J is TRBJ2-5 and V is TRBV28; a possible D gene is TRBD2 (7 bases). CDR1 and CDR2 (germline): MDHEN, SYDVKM. This CDR3 is built from 15 residues. The V and J ends lost 3 bases and 5 bases respectively, with 16 bases between them. Here the CDR3 DNA reads TGTGCCAGCAGTTTGGAAGGGGGGGGCTGGGAGACCCAGTACTTC. As protein: CASSLEGGGWETQYF. The entire variable domain, with the rest obtained from reference TRBV28 and TRBJ2-5, is as follows: DVKVTQSSRYLVKRTGEKVFLECVQDMDHENMFWYRQDPGLGLRLIYFSYDVKMKEKGDIPEGYSVSREKKERFSLILESASTNQTSMYLCASSLEGGGWETQYFGPGTRLLVL.

The CDR3 nucleotides read TGTGCCACCAGCAGGCTTACCTCCTTGGGTACTCGGGAGGCGTACGAGCAGTACTTC. This codes for CATSRLTSLGTREAYEQYF. The chain couples TRBV15 to TRBJ2-7; 7 bases are a match to TRBD2. The CDR3 spans 19 residues. The V and J ends lost 3 bases and 4 bases, in that order; junction bases with no gene match: 21. Germline V CDR1 and CDR2: LNHNV, YYDKDF (reference sequence).

In its sample, this clone was seen many times. The gene calls are TRBV7-9 and TRBJ1-4; D unclear. Germline lookup yields CDR1 SEHNR and CDR2 FQNEAQ (reference sequence). The length of the CDR3 is 13 residues. V dropped 5 bases and J dropped 7 bases, with 11 bases sitting between them. CDR3 coding DNA: TGTGCCAGCAGCACGGGGTTCTCTGAAAAACTGTTTTTT. Protein product: CASSTGFSEKLFF.

The sample holds a few counts of this clone. The genes are TRBV5-1 and TRBJ2-2, with 8 bases identical to TRBD1. V lost 2 bases, J lost 2 bases, and 2 bases stayed unmatched. The CDR3 is made up of 15 amino acids. The germline CDR1 and CDR2 sequences are SGHRS and YFSETQ. This CDR3 is CASSFQGANTGELFF. The DNA for the CDR3 is TGCGCCAGCAGCTTTCAGGGGGCCAACACCGGGGAGCTGTTTTTT.

The chain carries TRBV4-1 and TRBJ2-7, with 10 bases aligning to TRBD1. Losses at the gene ends were 2 bases for V and 5 bases for J; bases not matched to a gene: 9. The CDR3 has 16 residues. Germline-derived CDR1 and CDR2 are MGHRA and YSYEKL. The CDR3 nucleotides are TGCGCCAGCAGCCAACGACTGACAGGGGGCCTGGACGAGCAGTACTTC. Its protein product is CASSQRLTGGLDEQYF.

The rearrangement uses TRBV6-5 and TRBJ2-5; weak D call: TRBD1 (6 bases). CDR1 is MNHEY and CDR2 is SVGAGI in the germline V gene. CDR3 length equals 13 residues. The germline V and J ends were trimmed by 6 bases and 2 bases, with 10 bases remaining between them. The CDR3 DNA is TGTGCCAGCAGGGGGGCATTACAAGAGACCCAGTACTTC. This gives the protein CASRGALQETQYF.

This clone was seen only a few times. The chain joins TRBV6-1 to TRBJ1-5; 8 bases align to TRBD1. Unmatched junction bases numbered 9, after V lost 6 bases and J lost 2 bases. The CDR3 length is 16 residues. CDR1 and CDR2 from the germline V gene are MNHNS and SASEGT. The CDR3 DNA reads as TGTGCCAGCAGCGAATCGACAGGGGAAGGCAATCAGCCCCAGCATTTT. It translates to CASSESTGEGNQPQHF.

V usage is TRBV27 and J usage is TRBJ1-1; TRBD1 matches at 9 bases. There are 16 residues in the CDR3. The junction had 9 bases not matched to a gene; V was cut back by 3 bases and J by 4 bases. From germline, CDR1 is MNHEY and CDR2 SMNVEV (reference sequence). CDR3 region: CASSFRLGTGLTEAFF. The DNA for the CDR3 is TGTGCCAGCAGTTTCCGGCTAGGGACAGGGCTCACTGAAGCTTTCTTT.

The chain links TRBV5-1 to TRBJ2-5; the match to TRBD2 covers 8 bases. The CDR3 totals 18 residues. CDR1 SGHRS and CDR2 YFSETQ come from the germline V gene. The CDR3 bases are TGCCCCCGCGGGGTGGGAGTCGGGGGGGGGCGGGGGCTGCGGACCCAGTACTTC. Residues: CPRGVGVGGGRGLRTQYF.

This clone showed up just once. This chain links TRBV3-1 (or the pseudogene TRBV3-2) with TRBJ2-1; D is perhaps TRBD2 (6 bases). This CDR3 has 18 amino acids. Trimming removed 3 bases at V and 0 bases at J, with 18 bases between. Germline CDR1 reads LGHDT; CDR2 reads YNNKEL (reference sequence). This CDR3 is CASSQGLGGESSYNEQFF. The CDR3 DNA follows: TGTGCCAGCAGCCAGGGTTTAGGCGGGGAAAGCTCCTACAATGAGCAGTTCTTC.

The chain employs TRBV4-2 and TRBJ2-7; D is undetermined. This CDR3 spans 15 amino acids. Germline V CDR1 and CDR2: LGHNA, YNFKEQ. Trimming took off 0 bases at V and 1 base at J, with 10 bases between the two ends. CDR3 amino acids: CASSQDWPGSYEQYF. The CDR3 DNA sequence: TGTGCCAGCAGCCAAGATTGGCCAGGATCCTACGAGCAGTACTTC.

This clone has just a few counts. This chain links TRBV2 with TRBJ2-7; TRBD2 matches at 10 bases. This CDR3 is 15 amino acids long. V shed 2 bases and J 4 bases; nucleotides not matched to a gene: 5. Germline V gene data show CDR1 as SNHLY and CDR2 as FYNNEI. This CDR3 reads CASSEIAGGRYEQYV. The CDR3 DNA follows: TGTGCCAGCAGTGAAATAGCGGGGGGCCGATACGAGCAGTACGTC.

V gene TRBV4-2 combines with J gene TRBJ2-5; 7 bases are a match to TRBD1. This CDR3 comprises 14 residues. The germline gives CDR1 LGHNA, CDR2 YNFKEQ. V shed 0 bases, J shed 5 bases, and the junction held 3 bases outside the gene matches. The CDR3 region has the DNA TGTGCCAGCAGCCAAGAGACAGGGTTGGAGACCCAGTACTTC. Residues: CASSQETGLETQYF.

Written as DNA, the CDR3 is TGTGCCAGCAGCTTGTTTAGCGGGGTGGAGACCCAGTACTTC. Translated: CASSLFSGVETQYF. This rearrangement joins TRBV5-6 to TRBJ2-5; 8 bases line up with TRBD2. The CDR3 length is 14 residues. With V trimmed by 1 base and J by 5 bases, 4 bases remained unmatched. Per the germline V gene, CDR1 is SGHDT and CDR2 is YYEEEE. The whole variable domain, remainder taken from reference TRBV5-6 and TRBJ2-5, is DAGVTQSPTHLIKTRGQQVTLRCSPKSGHDTVSWYQQALGQGPQFIFQYYEEEERQRGNFPDRFSGHQFPNYSSELNVNALLLGDSALYLCASSLFSGVETQYFGPGTRLLVL.